This T cell receptor beta chain was sequenced in a study of response to subunit inactivated influenza vaccine. Whole-study results and caveats: The authors suggested that every seasonal influenza vaccination recruits few new T cells.

With respect to this clonotype: Its antigen remains unknown.

Germline CDR1 MDHEN, CDR2 SYDVKM. Trimming stripped 3 bases from V and 0 bases from J, with 13 bases between. CDR3 length: 16 residues. TCRdb processed the RT-PCR reads anew with MiXCR; each CDR3 protein has one entry. The table includes approximately 530,000 distinct CDR3 sequences, 6.5% to 8% detected once. The gene calls are TRBV28 and TRBJ2-3, with D possibly TRBD1 on 5 matching bases. The sample in question was PBMCs from blood, obtained less than 30 months after vaccination. This clonotype was obtained from a man between 50 and 75 years old who received an inactivated influenza vaccine. CDR3 sequence reads: CASSFLGRVSTDTQYF. The CDR3 bases are TGTGCCAGCAGTTTCCTCGGCAGGGTCAGCACAGATACGCAGTATTTT.